A selection of T cell receptor beta chains follows, all from one sample in a study of shared clonotypes between healthy human individuals. Sequencing used immunoSEQ multiplex PCR; TCRdb keeps in-frame clones, though not all of them. The data contain millions of clones, roughly 96% of them singletons. The sample taken for sequencing was naive CD4+ T cells sorted from blood. Receptors originate from a man aged 18 to 29 in good health. The CDR3 runs from the conserved cysteine through the conserved F or W.

>TRBV30|TRBJ1-1
CAWSLQGPFEAFF
>TRBV28|TRBJ1-1
CASTGLMNTEAFF
>TRBV28|TRBJ2-7
CASSLPPRDRGRIDQYEQYF
>TRBV2|TRBJ1-4
CASSSGAEKLFF
>TRBV6-1|TRBJ1-6
CAGAGSYNSPLHF
>TRBV28|TRBJ2-3
CASSLGQGSTDTQYF
>TRBV6-5|TRBJ2-5
CASSYSMPQETQYF
>TRBV14|TRBJ2-2
CASSTDRVDYYGELFF
>TRBV10-3|TRBJ2-7
CAISAGGQLSYEQYF
>TRBV11-1|TRBJ2-2
CASKQGKDYTGELFF